The sequence of this T cell receptor (beta chain) was determined in a study of T-cell reconstitution after alpha-beta-depleted transplantation in children. The TCRbeta library was prepared with unique molecular identifiers. One entry per CDR3 protein results from TCRdb running MiXCR on the PCR reads. Of some 350,000 distinct CDR3 sequences listed, approximately 10% are singletons. Germline CDR1 SGHRS, CDR2 YFSETQ. The CDR3 length is 13 residues. The J segment lost 6 bases and the V segment lost 5 bases, leaving 7 bases of the junction unmatched. This clonotype was observed a few times. Sequencing was performed on PBMCs from the stem cell graft donor, taken from the stem cell graft. V usage is TRBV5-1 and J usage is TRBJ2-7; TRBD1 agrees at 8 bases. The receptor comes from a human donor who donated a stem cell graft to a child with acute lymphoblastic leukemia. CDR3 in DNA: TGCGCCAGCAGAGGGACAGGTGACGCCGAGCAGTACTTC. This gives the protein CASRGTGDAEQYF. The full variable domain, in which reference TRBV5-1 and TRBJ2-7 provide the parts outside the CDR3, is KAGVTQTPRYLIKTRGQQVTLSCSPISGHRSVSWYQQTPGQGLQFLFEYFSETQRNKGNFPGRFSGRQFSNSRSEMNVSTLELGDSALYLCASRGTGDAEQYFGPGTRLTVT.